The 27 T cell receptor beta chains below were found in one sample sequenced in a study of blood T cell repertoires in COVID-19 (dated by TCRdb to 2018 to 2021). Library generation was performed with the immunoSEQ multiplex PCR assay. TCRdb took this table from immuneACCESS and kept in-frame rearrangements with V and J called. Such tables lack part of the clones; where checked against another copy, unresolved V genes explain under half of the gap, and the rest is unexplained. The sample table lists about 110,000 clones, approximately 90% of them with a count of one. The ten biggest clones cover roughly 1.2% of the sample. Sequencing input: peripheral blood. These receptors were taken from a woman between 25 and 40 years old with acute or convalescent COVID-19.

V gene TRBV7-8 combines with J gene TRBJ2-2, with TRBD2 identical over 8 bases. The CDR3 covers 14 residues. Germline assignment: CDR1 SGHVS and CDR2 FQNEAQ. The V segment lost 6 bases and the J segment 1 base; nucleotides outside the gene matches: 1. The CDR3 sequence is CASRSGGNTGELFF. The CDR3 bases are TGTGCCAGCAGGAGCGGGGGGAACACCGGGGAGCTGTTTTTT.

The chain couples TRBV28 to TRBJ1-3; 10 bases fit TRBD1. Germline-derived CDR1 and CDR2 are MDHEN and SYDVKM. The CDR3 runs to 14 residues. Trimming removed 5 bases from V and 6 bases from J; junction bases left unmatched: 4. CDR3 in amino acids: CASSPRQGANTIYF. DNA of the CDR3: TGTGCCAGCAGTCCTAGACAGGGGGCAAACACCATATATTTT.

This rearrangement joins TRBV2 to TRBJ1-1, with D tentatively TRBD1 (6 bases). V gave up 6 bases and J gave up 5 bases, with 13 bases separating them. The CDR3 runs to 13 residues. Germline lookup yields CDR1 SNHLY and CDR2 FYNNEI. The CDR3 spells CASRPGVLTEAFF. The DNA of the CDR3 is TGTGCCAGCAGACCAGGGGTCCTTACTGAAGCTTTCTTT.

On this clone: Since the CDR3 does not end with the conserved phenylalanine or tryptophan, this likely comes from a read error. Because the CDR3's place on the DNA is in doubt, the DNA is left out and the CDR3 is given as listed by TCRdb. This chain uses TRBV13 with TRBJ1-1; the listed D gene, TRBD1, was not tested against the DNA. Germline CDR1 PRHDT, CDR2 FYEKMQ (reference sequence). The CDR3 is 12 amino acids in total, end residues counted. The CDR3 sequence: CASTLRKTGRSI.

V and J are TRBV6-5 and TRBJ1-5; D gene unclear. The CDR3 totals 14 residues. The ends were cut back, 5 bases at V and 1 base at J, with 9 bases in the middle. Germline V gives CDR1 MNHEY, CDR2 SVGAGI. This CDR3 reads CASSIQWSNQPQHF. For the CDR3, the DNA is TGTGCCAGCAGTATTCAGTGGAGCAATCAGCCCCAGCATTTT.

The gene calls are TRBV5-4 and TRBJ2-3, with a weak D call TRBD2 (6 bases). This CDR3 has 16 residues. Germline V gene sequence: CDR1 SGHNT, CDR2 YYREEE (reference sequence). V shed 0 bases and J shed 0 bases, with 11 bases lying between them. In DNA form, the CDR3 reads TGTGCCAGCAGCTTGGTTCTAGCGCAGAGCACAGATACGCAGTATTTT. Translating it yields CASSLVLAQSTDTQYF.

This chain joins TRBV2 and TRBJ1-3; D remains unclear. Per the germline V gene, CDR1 is SNHLY and CDR2 is FYNNEI. This CDR3 is 15 amino acids long. Trimming removed 1 base at V and 0 bases at J, with 7 bases between. The CDR3 nucleotides read TGTGCCAGCAGTGAAGGAACGGTCTCTGGAAACACCATATATTTT. Amino acids: CASSEGTVSGNTIYF.

The chain links TRBV3-1 (or the pseudogene TRBV3-2) to TRBJ2-4; 10 nucleotides match TRBD1. V was pared by 1 base and J by 9 bases, with 6 bases of the junction left unmatched. The CDR3 length is 15 residues. CDR1 and CDR2 from the germline V gene are LGHDT and YNNKEL (reference sequence). The chain's CDR3 is CASSQGDRGRGIQYF. The CDR3, as DNA: TGTGCCAGCAGCCAAGGGGACAGGGGAAGGGGCATTCAGTACTTC.

This clone was found once. This chain connects TRBV27 to TRBJ2-4, with a possible D match to TRBD1 (6 bases). The germline CDR1 and CDR2 sequences are MNHEY and SMNVEV (reference sequence). CDR3 length: 17 residues. V lost 0 bases to trimming and J lost 0 bases, with 12 bases between them. The DNA of the CDR3 is TGTGCCAGCAGTTTATCGGGTGGGACAATAGCCAAAAACATTCAGTACTTC. Its protein is CASSLSGGTIAKNIQYF.

The chain joins TRBV27 to TRBJ2-2; 9 nucleotides match TRBD2. The CDR3 loop spans 16 amino acids. With V trimmed by 0 bases and J by 1 base, 0 bases remained unmatched. Germline V CDR1 and CDR2: MNHEY, SMNVEV (reference sequence). CDR3 residues: CASSLSTSGNTGELFF. CDR3 nucleotides: TGTGCCAGCAGTTTATCGACTAGCGGGAACACCGGGGAGCTGTTTTTT.

The V and J genes are TRBV6-5 and TRBJ2-5; the D gene is possibly TRBD1 (6 bases). Germline V gene lookup returns CDR1 MNHEY and CDR2 SVGAGI. V lost 6 bases, J lost 5 bases, and 13 bases lay in between. The CDR3 loop spans 13 amino acids. The CDR3 protein is CASRRRQAETQYF. CDR3 coding DNA: TGTGCCAGCAGACGTCGACAGGCTGAGACCCAGTACTTC.

The rearrangement joins TRBV30 to TRBJ2-3, with 10 positions matching TRBD2. Germline V gene lookup returns CDR1 GTSNPN and CDR2 SVGIG (reference sequence). V was pared by 1 base and J by 5 bases, with 24 bases of the junction left unmatched. This CDR3 comprises 21 residues. The CDR3 DNA reads TGTGCCTGGAGTGATTCCCTAGCGGGAGAAGGTGGTTATTCGGGGGGAGATACGCAGTATTTT. Protein: CAWSDSLAGEGGYSGGDTQYF.

The rearrangement joins TRBV5-8 to TRBJ2-7; no clear D gene. Germline CDR1 SGHTS, CDR2 YDEGEE. This CDR3 region has 13 residues. V shed 0 bases and J shed 3 bases, with 7 bases lying between them. The CDR3 nucleotides read TGTGCCAGCAGCTTGGCCGTCAGCTACGAGCAGTACTTC. Translated, it gives CASSLAVSYEQYF.

V usage is TRBV7-9 and J usage is TRBJ2-7; 7 bases fit TRBD1. Germline V CDR1 and CDR2: SEHNR, FQNEAQ (reference sequence). The trim removed 5 bases at V and 0 bases at J, leaving 7 bases unmatched. This CDR3 contains 15 residues. CDR3 nucleotide sequence: TGTGCCAGCAGCATTCGGGACAGTTACTCCTACGAGCAGTACTTC. Translating it yields CASSIRDSYSYEQYF.

V is TRBV18 and J is TRBJ1-5; TRBD1 agrees at 7 bases. The CDR3 length is 15 residues. Trimming took 4 bases from V and 0 from J; bases not matched to a gene: 3. The germline V gene encodes CDR1 KGHSH and CDR2 LQKENI. CDR3 residues: CASSLRTGSNQPQHF. The CDR3 coding sequence is TGTGCCAGCTCACTACGGACAGGTAGCAATCAGCCCCAGCATTTT.

V is TRBV2 and J is TRBJ1-1; the D gene is possibly TRBD1 (5 bases). V was trimmed by 1 base and J by 1 base, leaving 10 bases between them. Germline CDR1 and CDR2: SNHLY and FYNNEI. This CDR3 comprises 15 residues. The CDR3 loop reads CASSEGRGQNTEAFF. CDR3 DNA: TGTGCCAGCAGTGAAGGTAGGGGCCAGAACACTGAAGCTTTCTTT.

The genes are TRBV4-1 and TRBJ1-2; 7 bases line up with TRBD1. Per germline, CDR1 MGHRA and CDR2 YSYEKL. The CDR3 consists of 16 residues. With 0 bases clipped from V and 2 bases from J, the junction kept 6 bases outside the gene matches. The CDR3: CASSQDGPTGNYGYTF. The CDR3 DNA reads TGCGCCAGCAGCCAAGATGGGCCGACAGGGAACTATGGCTACACCTTC.

The chain has TRBV2 and TRBJ1-2, with D unclear. Trimming cost V 2 bases and J 5 bases, with 18 bases left between them. Germline CDR1 and CDR2: SNHLY and FYNNEI. This CDR3 has 16 residues. Here the CDR3 DNA reads TGTGCCAGCAGTGAATTGAGGCAGACCTTTGGTTATGGCTACACCTTC. It translates to CASSELRQTFGYGYTF.

The rearrangement uses TRBV4-3 and TRBJ1-5; D unclear. The CDR3 totals 15 residues. V shed 0 bases and J shed 2 bases, with 8 bases lying between them. CDR1 is LGHNA, CDR2 YSLEER, per germline. CDR3 sequence: CASSQEPQGNQPQHF. The CDR3 DNA follows: TGCGCCAGCAGCCAAGAACCTCAGGGCAATCAGCCCCAGCATTTT.

This clone came up a few times. The chain has TRBV28 and TRBJ2-1; D might be TRBD2 (6 bases). The CDR3 totals 15 residues. The germline gives CDR1 MDHEN, CDR2 SYDVKM. Trimming took off 3 bases at V and 5 bases at J, with 14 bases between the two ends. CDR3: CASSLITSPNNEQFF. The CDR3 coding sequence is TGTGCCAGCAGTTTGATCACTAGCCCCAACAATGAGCAGTTCTTC. The whole variable domain, remainder taken from reference TRBV28 and TRBJ2-1, is DVKVTQSSRYLVKRTGEKVFLECVQDMDHENMFWYRQDPGLGLRLIYFSYDVKMKEKGDIPEGYSVSREKKERFSLILESASTNQTSMYLCASSLITSPNNEQFFGPGTRLTVL.

The chain carries TRBV24-1 and TRBJ2-2, with 7 bases lining up with TRBD2. Trimming at V came to 5 bases and at J to 6 bases, leaving 8 bases not matched to a gene. There are 15 residues in the CDR3. CDR1 KGHDR and CDR2 SFDVKD come from the germline V gene. CDR3 amino acids: CATSGERDASGELFF. CDR3 nucleotides: TGTGCCACCAGTGGAGAGCGGGACGCATCCGGGGAGCTGTTTTTT.

This clone has more than one count but fewer than ten. The rearrangement joins TRBV6-2 or TRBV6-3 to TRBJ2-3; weak D call: TRBD2 (5 bases). The CDR3 runs 17 residues. Trimming shortened V by 2 bases and J by 4 bases, and 19 bases separated the two germline ends. Germline assignment: CDR1 MNHEY and CDR2 SVGEGT. The CDR3 is CASSYTPSGTKADTQYF. CDR3 DNA sequence: TGTGCCAGCAGTTACACCCCGAGCGGCACTAAGGCAGATACGCAGTATTTT.

The V and J genes are TRBV3-1 (or the pseudogene TRBV3-2) and TRBJ2-2; the D is unclear. Trimming took 0 bases from V and 4 from J, leaving 9 bases between them. This CDR3 spans 15 amino acids. Germline CDR1 reads LGHDT; CDR2 reads YNNKEL (reference sequence). The CDR3 DNA reads TGTGCCAGCAGCCAAGAGGGCGTTGGCACCGGGGAGCTGTTTTTT. Translated, it gives CASSQEGVGTGELFF.

The chain combines TRBV3-1 (or the pseudogene TRBV3-2) with TRBJ2-5; 8 bases fit TRBD2. The CDR3 spans 16 residues. Germline V lookup: CDR1 LGHDT, CDR2 YNNKEL (reference sequence). V was clipped by 5 bases and J by 5 bases; unmatched bases: 13. CDR3 sequence reads: CASSYPGGTAPETQYF. CDR3 sequence (DNA): TGTGCCAGCAGCTACCCGGGGGGGACGGCTCCCGAGACCCAGTACTTC.

The genes are TRBV28 and TRBJ2-7; D unresolved. CDR1 is MDHEN, CDR2 SYDVKM, per germline. The ends were cut back, 4 bases at V and 4 bases at J, with 17 bases in the middle. This CDR3 spans 15 amino acids. This CDR3 reads CASSSGSGLTYEQYF. The CDR3 region has the DNA TGTGCCAGCAGTTCTGGATCAGGTCTCACTTACGAGCAGTACTTC. Full variable domain (outside the CDR3, taken from reference TRBV28 and TRBJ2-7): DVKVTQSSRYLVKRTGEKVFLECVQDMDHENMFWYRQDPGLGLRLIYFSYDVKMKEKGDIPEGYSVSREKKERFSLILESASTNQTSMYLCASSSGSGLTYEQYFGPGTRLTVT.

This chain links TRBV7-2 with TRBJ1-5; D is possibly TRBD1 (6 bases). Germline V lookup: CDR1 SGHTA, CDR2 FQGNSA. V was cut by 1 base and J by 4 bases, with 14 bases left in between. This CDR3 has 16 residues. For the CDR3, the DNA is TGTGCCAGCAGCTTAGGTTACAGGGCGAGTAATCAGCCCCAGCATTTT. Amino acids: CASSLGYRASNQPQHF.

This clone was counted only a few times. CDR3 loop: CASSPSWGAGAGGELFF. The DNA for the CDR3 is TGTGCCAGCAGCCCCTCGTGGGGCGCGGGGGCGGGCGGGGAGCTGTTTTTT. The chain employs TRBV7-3 and TRBJ2-2, with D perhaps matching TRBD2 (7 bases). Between the trimmed V and J ends, which lost 5 bases and 7 bases, there was a span of 23 bases. This CDR3 is built from 17 residues. CDR1 is SGHTA and CDR2 is FQGTGA in the germline V gene.